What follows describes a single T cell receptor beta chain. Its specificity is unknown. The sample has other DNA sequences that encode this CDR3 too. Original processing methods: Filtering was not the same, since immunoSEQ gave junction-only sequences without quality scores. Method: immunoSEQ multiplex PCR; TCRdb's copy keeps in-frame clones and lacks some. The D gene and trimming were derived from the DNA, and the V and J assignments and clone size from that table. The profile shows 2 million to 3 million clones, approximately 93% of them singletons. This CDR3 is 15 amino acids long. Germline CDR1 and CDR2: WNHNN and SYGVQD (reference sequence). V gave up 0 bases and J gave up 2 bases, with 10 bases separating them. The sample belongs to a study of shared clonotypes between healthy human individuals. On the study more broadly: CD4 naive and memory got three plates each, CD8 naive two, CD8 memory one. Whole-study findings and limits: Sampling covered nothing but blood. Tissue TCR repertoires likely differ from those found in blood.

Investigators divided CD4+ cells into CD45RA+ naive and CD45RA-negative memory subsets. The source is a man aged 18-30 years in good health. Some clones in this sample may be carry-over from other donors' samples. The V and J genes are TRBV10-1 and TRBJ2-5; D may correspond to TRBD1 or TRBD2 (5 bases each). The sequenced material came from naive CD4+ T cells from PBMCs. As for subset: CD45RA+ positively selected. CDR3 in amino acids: CASSESRGLQETQYF. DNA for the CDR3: TGCGCCAGCAGTGAGTCGAGGGGATTACAAGAGACCCAGTACTTC.